A single sample is the source of the 10 T cell receptor beta chains below, sequenced in a study of CD8+CD57+ T cells in acquired aplastic anemia. The template for TCR beta VDJ and CDR3 sequence profiling was genomic DNA. MiXCR was run by TCRdb on the reads, yielding one entry per CDR3 protein. The table shows hundreds of thousands of distinct CDR3 sequences, with about two thirds occurring only once. The specimen sequenced was sorted CD4+, CD8+, or CD8+CD57+ T cells (not recorded which) from PBMCs. These receptors were obtained from a human donor in good health, serving as a control.

This clonotype was found a few times. The chain employs TRBV19 and TRBJ1-2, with D perhaps matching TRBD1 (5 bases). V was clipped by 3 bases and J by 7 bases, with 15 bases between them. The CDR3 is 14 amino acids. In germline, CDR1 is LNHDA, CDR2 SQIVND (reference sequence). CDR3 protein: CASSIRASPGGYTF. In DNA form, the CDR3 reads TGTGCCAGTAGTATCAGGGCCAGTCCGGGTGGCTACACCTTC.

As concerns this clonotype: Because the CDR3's place on the DNA is in doubt, the DNA is left out and the CDR3 is given as listed by TCRdb. V usage is TRBV7-2 and J usage is TRBJ1-5. The CDR3 numbers 14 amino acids, ends counted. Looked up from germline, CDR1 is SGHTA and CDR2 is FQGNSA. The CDR3 loop is CASSLSSYEQYFGF.

Only one count was recorded for this clonotype. The chain uses TRBV12-3 or TRBV12-4 and TRBJ1-4; TRBD1 might be the D (6 bases). CDR3 size: 15 residues. V was shortened by 3 bases and J by 0 bases, with 8 bases between the two germline ends. CDR3 protein: CASSLDSATNEKLFF. CDR3 bases: TGTGCCAGCAGTTTGGACAGCGCAACTAATGAAAAACTGTTTTTT.

Worth noting for this clonotype: The junction does not match germline at one end; this may be a read error. The chain carries TRBV25-1 and TRBJ2-1; D is possibly TRBD1 or TRBD2 (5 bases each). The germline V gene has CDR1 MGHDK and CDR2 SYGVNS. CDR3 size: 16 residues. Written as DNA, the CDR3 is TGTGCCAGCAGGGGAAACCCGGGACGAGCCAACAATGAGCAGTTCTTT. Residues: CASRGNPGRANNEQFF.

The chain has TRBV11-2 and TRBJ2-7; 9 bases fit TRBD2. Germline-derived CDR1 and CDR2 are SGHAT and FQNNGV. This CDR3 spans 13 amino acids. The ends lost 8 bases at V and 5 bases at J; junction bases unmatched: 7. CDR3 loop: CASGTSLTDEQYF. DNA of the CDR3: TGTGCCAGCGGGACTAGCTTAACGGACGAGCAGTACTTC.

In regard to this clonotype: Possible read error: a much larger clone is one base away. The conserved final phenylalanine or tryptophan is absent from the CDR3, which likely points to a read error. The J gene is TRBJ1-5, the V gene TRBV6-1, with a possible D match to TRBD1 (6 bases). Germline assignment: CDR1 MNHNS and CDR2 SASEGT. Trimming stripped 5 bases from V and 2 bases from J, with 13 bases between. The CDR3 contains 15 residues. The CDR3 coding sequence is TGTGCCAGCAGTTCTGGGGGGGGCGGCAATCAGCCCCAGCATCTT. This sequence encodes CASSSGGGGNQPQHL.

This clonotype was seen a few times. The V call is TRBV7-2, the J call TRBJ2-7, with D unclear. The CDR3 is 11 amino acids. The germline CDR1 and CDR2 sequences are SGHTA and FQGNSA. Trimming shortened V by 2 bases and J by 6 bases, and 5 bases separated the two germline ends. The DNA of the CDR3 is TGTGCCAGCAGCTTACGTCGCGAGCAGTACTTC. This translates into CASSLRREQYF.

The sample holds many counts of this clonotype. The chain recombines TRBV27 with TRBJ1-1; D possibly corresponds to TRBD1 (5 bases). Trimming left V 5 bases short and J 3 bases short, with 10 bases between. Germline CDR1 reads MNHEY; CDR2 reads SMNVEV (reference sequence). CDR3 size: 13 residues. For the CDR3, the DNA is TGTGCCAGCAGTCCACGGGGGGACACTGAAGCTTTCTTT. This gives the protein CASSPRGDTEAFF.

The V call is TRBV20-1, the J call TRBJ1-6; D remains unclear. The germline V gene encodes CDR1 DFQATT and CDR2 SNEGSKA (reference sequence). CDR3 length: 16 amino acids. Trimming shortened V by 0 bases and J by 10 bases, and 19 bases separated the two germline ends. CDR3 amino acids: CSARDQEVHSMSPLHF. The CDR3 nucleotides read TGCAGTGCTAGAGATCAGGAGGTACACTCGATGTCACCCCTCCACTTT.

J is TRBJ1-2 and V is TRBV5-1; maybe TRBD1 (6 bases). The CDR3 is 14 residues long. Trimming removed 4 bases from V and 8 bases from J, with 18 bases in between. In germline, CDR1 is SGHRS, CDR2 YFSETQ. As DNA, the CDR3 is TGCGCCAGCAGCGAGCGACGCCAGGGGACGGGCTACACCTTC. Translating gives CASSERRQGTGYTF.